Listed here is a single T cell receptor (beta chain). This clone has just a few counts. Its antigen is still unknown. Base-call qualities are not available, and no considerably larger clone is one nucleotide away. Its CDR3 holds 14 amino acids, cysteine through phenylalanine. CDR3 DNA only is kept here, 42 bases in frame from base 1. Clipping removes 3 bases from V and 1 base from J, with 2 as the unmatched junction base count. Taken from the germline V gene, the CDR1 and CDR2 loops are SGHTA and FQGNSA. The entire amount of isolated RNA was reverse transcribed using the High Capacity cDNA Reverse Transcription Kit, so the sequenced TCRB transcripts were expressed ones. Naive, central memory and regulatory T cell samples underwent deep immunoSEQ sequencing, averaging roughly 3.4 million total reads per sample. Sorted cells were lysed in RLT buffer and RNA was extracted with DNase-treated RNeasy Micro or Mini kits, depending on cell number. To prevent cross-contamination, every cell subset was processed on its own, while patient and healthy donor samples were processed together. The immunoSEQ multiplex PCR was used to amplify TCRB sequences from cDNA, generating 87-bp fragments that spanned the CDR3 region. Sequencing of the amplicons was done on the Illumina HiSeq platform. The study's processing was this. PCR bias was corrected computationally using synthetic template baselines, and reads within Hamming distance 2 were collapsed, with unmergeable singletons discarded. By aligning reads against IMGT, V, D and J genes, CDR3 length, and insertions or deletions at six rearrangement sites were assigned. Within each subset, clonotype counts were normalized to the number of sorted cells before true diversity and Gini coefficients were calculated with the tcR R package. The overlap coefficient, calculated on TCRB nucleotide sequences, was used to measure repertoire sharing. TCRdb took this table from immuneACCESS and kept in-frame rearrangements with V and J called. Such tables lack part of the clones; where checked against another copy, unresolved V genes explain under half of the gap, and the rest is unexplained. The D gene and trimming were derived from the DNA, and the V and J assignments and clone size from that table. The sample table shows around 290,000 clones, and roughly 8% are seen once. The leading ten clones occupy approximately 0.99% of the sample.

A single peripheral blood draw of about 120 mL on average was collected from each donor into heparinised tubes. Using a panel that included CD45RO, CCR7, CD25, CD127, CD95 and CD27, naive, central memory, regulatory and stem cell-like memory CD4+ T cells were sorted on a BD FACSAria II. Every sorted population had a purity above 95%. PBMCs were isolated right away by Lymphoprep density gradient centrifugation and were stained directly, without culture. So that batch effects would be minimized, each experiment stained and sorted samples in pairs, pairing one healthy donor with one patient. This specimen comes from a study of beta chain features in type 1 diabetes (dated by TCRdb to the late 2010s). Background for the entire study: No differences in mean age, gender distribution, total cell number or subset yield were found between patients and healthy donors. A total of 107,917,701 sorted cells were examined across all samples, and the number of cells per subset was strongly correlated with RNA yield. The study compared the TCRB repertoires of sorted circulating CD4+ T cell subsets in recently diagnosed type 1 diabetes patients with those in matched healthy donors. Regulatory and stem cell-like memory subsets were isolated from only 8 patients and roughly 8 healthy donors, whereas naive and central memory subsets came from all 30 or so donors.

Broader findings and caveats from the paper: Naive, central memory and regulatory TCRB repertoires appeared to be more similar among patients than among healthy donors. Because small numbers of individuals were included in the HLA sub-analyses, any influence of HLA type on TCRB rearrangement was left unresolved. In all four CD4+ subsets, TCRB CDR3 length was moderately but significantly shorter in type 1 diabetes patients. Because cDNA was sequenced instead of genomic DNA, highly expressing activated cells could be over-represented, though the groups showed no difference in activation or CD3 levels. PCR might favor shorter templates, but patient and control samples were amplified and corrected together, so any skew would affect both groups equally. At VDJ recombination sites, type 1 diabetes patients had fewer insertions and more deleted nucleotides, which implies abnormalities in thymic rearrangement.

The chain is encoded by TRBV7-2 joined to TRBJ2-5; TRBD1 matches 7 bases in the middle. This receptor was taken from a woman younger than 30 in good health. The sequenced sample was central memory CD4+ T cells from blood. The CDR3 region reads CASSFHRGQETQYF. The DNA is TGTGCCAGCAGCTTTCACAGGGGCCAAGAGACCCAGTACTTC.